This T cell receptor (beta chain) was retrieved from a study of cytomegalovirus exposure and HLA in healthy donors. Study context: The early release's HLA-typed donors yielded some 85 million unique TCRs.

Study results and limitations: Later examination showed HLA-associated TCR beta chains had greater clonal expansion than equally common others.

As concerns this clone: Its antigen is currently unknown.

With 60 Vbeta and 13 Jbeta primers, the PCR was carried out. Data came from immunoSEQ multiplex PCR; TCRdb stores just in-frame clones and leaves some out. The data contain over 150,000 clones, roughly 65% of them singletons. Sequenced input: PBMCs. This sequence was found in a woman younger than 35 in good health and CMV-seropositive.

This CDR3 reads CASSWAGTPRGAFF. CDR3 DNA sequence: TGTGCCAGCAGTTGGGCCGGGACCCCAAGGGGGGCTTTCTTT. The chain has TRBV6-6 and TRBJ1-1; weak D call: TRBD1 (6 bases). The CDR3 has 14 residues. Trimming removed 4 bases at V and 11 bases at J, with 20 bases between. The V gene's germline CDR1 is MNHNY and CDR2 SVGAGI (reference sequence).